This TCR beta chain was recorded in a study of molecular identifiers for immune sequencing clone quantification. General study points: In naive cells, clones above 20 RNA copies held under 1% of molecules, whereas in effector cells they held over 99%.

Previously described methods and listed TCR primers were used for bulk TCR libraries. TCRdb independently ran MiXCR on the PCR reads; one entry per CDR3 protein. The table lists under 600,000 distinct CDR3 sequences, about 25% of them singletons. Naive CD8 sequencing libraries were generated from approximately 20,000 to 1,000,000 sorted cells, with 10%, 30% or 50% RNA as input. Sorting was used to obtain naive CD8 T cells (CD8+CD4-CCR7+CD45RA+). This clonotype was counted a few times. The antigen is undetermined. This CDR3 is 15 amino acids long. With 8 bases removed from V and 5 bases from J, the gap between germline ends came to 21 bases.

The sequencing sample was made of naive CD8+ T cells from blood, with Jurkat cell RNA spiked in. Indicated subset: FACS-sorted CD8+CD4-CCR7+CD45RA+ naive T cells. The TCR comes from a human donor in good health. Some libraries in this study had Jurkat cell RNA spiked in. The rearrangement links TRBV5-3 to TRBJ2-3; tentative D call: TRBD1 (6 bases). TRBV5-3 is annotated as an ORF whose role is uncertain. The CDR3 bases are TGTGCCAGCAGCCTCAGGGGACCCACGAGAGATACGCAGTATTTT. It encodes CASSLRGPTRDTQYF.